This TCR beta chain stems from a study of T cell responses to AZD1222 COVID-19 vaccine. CDR3 length: 13 residues. Trimming removed 2 bases from V and 4 bases from J, with 6 bases in between. In germline, CDR1 is SGHVS, CDR2 FNYEAQ. TCRdb's copy holds only in-frame clones and misses some; the assay was immunoSEQ multiplex PCR. The sample lists about 110,000 clones, 80% to 90% occurring once. Concerning this clone: Antigen unknown.

Broader study findings: Following two doses of AZD1222, Spike-specific TCR breadth and depth rose. A mostly white British donor set with more females was recruited, and clonal diversity was possibly underestimated.

This TCR derives from an adult who received the AZD1222 COVID-19 vaccine. The chain is built from TRBV7-6 and TRBJ1-5, with D maybe TRBD1 (5 bases). The material sequenced was peripheral blood, taken 28 days after the second AZD1222 dose. CDR3 in DNA: TGTGCCAGCAGCTTACAGGGTAATCAGCCCCAGCATTTT. Amino acids: CASSLQGNQPQHF.